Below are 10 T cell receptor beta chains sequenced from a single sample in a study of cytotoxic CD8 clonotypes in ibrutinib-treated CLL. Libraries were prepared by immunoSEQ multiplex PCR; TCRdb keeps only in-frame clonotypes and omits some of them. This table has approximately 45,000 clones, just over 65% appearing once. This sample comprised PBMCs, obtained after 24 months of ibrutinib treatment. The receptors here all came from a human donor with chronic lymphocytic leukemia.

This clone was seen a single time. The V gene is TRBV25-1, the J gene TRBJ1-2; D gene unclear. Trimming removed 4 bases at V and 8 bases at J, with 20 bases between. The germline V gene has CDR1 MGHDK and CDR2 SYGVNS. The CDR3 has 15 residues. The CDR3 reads CASSGQALGVFGYTF. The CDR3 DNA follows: TGTGCCAGCAGTGGGCAAGCTCTTGGGGTGTTCGGCTACACCTTC.

This chain's CDR3 is CASSDGRGPFNEKLFF. CDR3 bases: TGTGCCAGCAGTGACGGGAGGGGGCCTTTTAATGAAAAACTGTTTTTT. This rearrangement joins TRBV2 to TRBJ1-4; 7 bases align to TRBD1. V was clipped by 3 bases and J by 4 bases; unmatched bases: 8. The CDR3 covers 16 residues. Germline lookup yields CDR1 SNHLY and CDR2 FYNNEI.

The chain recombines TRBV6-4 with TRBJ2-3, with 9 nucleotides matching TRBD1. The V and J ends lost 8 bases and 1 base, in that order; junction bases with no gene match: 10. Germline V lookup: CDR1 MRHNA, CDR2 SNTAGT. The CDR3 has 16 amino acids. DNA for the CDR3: TGTGCCAGCGGTCGGACAGGGGTCGGGGGCACAGATACGCAGTATTTT. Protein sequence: CASGRTGVGGTDTQYF.

The CDR3 DNA sequence: TGCGCCAGCAGCCAACGGAGCTCAACTAATGAAAAACTGTTTTTT. This gives the protein CASSQRSSTNEKLFF. The V and J genes are TRBV4-1 and TRBJ1-4; the D is unclear. The V and J ends lost 2 bases and 0 bases respectively, with 7 bases between them. This CDR3 has 15 amino acids. CDR1 MGHRA and CDR2 YSYEKL come from the germline V gene.

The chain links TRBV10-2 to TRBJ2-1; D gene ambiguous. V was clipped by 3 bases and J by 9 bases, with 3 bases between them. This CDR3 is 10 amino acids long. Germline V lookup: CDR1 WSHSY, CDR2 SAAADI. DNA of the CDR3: TGCGCCAGCAGTGACCTTGAGCAGTTCTTC. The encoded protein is CASSDLEQFF.

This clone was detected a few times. The DNA of the CDR3 is TGTGCCAGCAGCCCAGAATTCCGGGACAGGTACACTGAAGCTTTCTTT. Translating gives CASSPEFRDRYTEAFF. The chain employs TRBV5-6 and TRBJ1-1, with 8 bases aligning to TRBD1. Looked up from germline, CDR1 is SGHDT and CDR2 is YYEEEE. The CDR3 loop spans 16 amino acids. The V gene end was trimmed by 4 bases and the J gene end by 3 bases; junction bases not matched to a gene: 11. Full variable domain (rest looked up from reference TRBV5-6 and TRBJ1-1): DAGVTQSPTHLIKTRGQQVTLRCSPKSGHDTVSWYQQALGQGPQFIFQYYEEEERQRGNFPDRFSGHQFPNYSSELNVNALLLGDSALYLCASSPEFRDRYTEAFFGQGTRLTVV.

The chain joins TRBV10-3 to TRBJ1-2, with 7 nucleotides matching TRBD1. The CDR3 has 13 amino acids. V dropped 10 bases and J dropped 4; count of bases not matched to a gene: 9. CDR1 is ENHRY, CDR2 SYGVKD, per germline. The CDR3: CASTEDRIYGYTF. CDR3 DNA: TGTGCCAGCACCGAGGACAGGATCTATGGCTACACCTTC.

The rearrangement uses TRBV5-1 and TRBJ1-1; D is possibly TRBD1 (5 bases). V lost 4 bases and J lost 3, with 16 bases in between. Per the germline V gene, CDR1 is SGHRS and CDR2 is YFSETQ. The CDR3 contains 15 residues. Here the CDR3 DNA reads TGCGCCAGCAGCCTCCAGGGCAGGTCCGACACTGAAGCTTTCTTT. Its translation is CASSLQGRSDTEAFF.

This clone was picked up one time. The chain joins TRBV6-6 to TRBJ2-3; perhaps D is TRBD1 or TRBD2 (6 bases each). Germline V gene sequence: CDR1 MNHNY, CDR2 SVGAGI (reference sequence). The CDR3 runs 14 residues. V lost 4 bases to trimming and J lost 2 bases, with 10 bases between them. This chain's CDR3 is CASSWRDNTDTQYF. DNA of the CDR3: TGTGCCAGCAGTTGGAGGGACAACACAGATACGCAGTATTTT.

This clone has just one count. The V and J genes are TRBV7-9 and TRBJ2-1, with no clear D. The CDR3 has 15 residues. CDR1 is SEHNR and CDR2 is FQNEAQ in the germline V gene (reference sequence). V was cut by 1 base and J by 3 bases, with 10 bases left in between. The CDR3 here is CASSLGKGIYNEQFF. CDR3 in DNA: TGTGCCAGCAGCTTAGGAAAAGGGATCTACAATGAGCAGTTCTTC.